Here is one TCR beta chain with its context. Antigen unknown. Sequenced by immunoSEQ multiplex PCR; TCRdb stores in-frame clones only, minus some. This sample has 72,000 or so clones, with 86% found just once. This sample is part of a study of T cells in localized non-small cell lung cancer. The CDR3 is 16 amino acids. V lost 0 bases to trimming and J lost 5 bases; unmatched junction nucleotides: 4. The germline gives CDR1 SGHTA, CDR2 FQGTGA. Study-level points and caveats: Heterogeneity remains possible because sequencing was limited to only one tumor region. Uninvolved neighboring lung showed the greatest T cell clonality, exceeding tumor. Researchers found a median around 58 of the top 100 tumor clones in adjacent lung.

Here the sequenced sample was peripheral blood, taken before any cancer treatment. This chain joins TRBV7-3 and TRBJ2-2, with TRBD2 matching over 9 bases. The clonotype comes from a male donor at least 60 years old with stage III squamous cell lung carcinoma. DNA of the CDR3: TGTGCCAGCAGCTTAACCGGGACTAGCAAGACCGGGGAGCTGTTTTTT. Translating gives CASSLTGTSKTGELFF.